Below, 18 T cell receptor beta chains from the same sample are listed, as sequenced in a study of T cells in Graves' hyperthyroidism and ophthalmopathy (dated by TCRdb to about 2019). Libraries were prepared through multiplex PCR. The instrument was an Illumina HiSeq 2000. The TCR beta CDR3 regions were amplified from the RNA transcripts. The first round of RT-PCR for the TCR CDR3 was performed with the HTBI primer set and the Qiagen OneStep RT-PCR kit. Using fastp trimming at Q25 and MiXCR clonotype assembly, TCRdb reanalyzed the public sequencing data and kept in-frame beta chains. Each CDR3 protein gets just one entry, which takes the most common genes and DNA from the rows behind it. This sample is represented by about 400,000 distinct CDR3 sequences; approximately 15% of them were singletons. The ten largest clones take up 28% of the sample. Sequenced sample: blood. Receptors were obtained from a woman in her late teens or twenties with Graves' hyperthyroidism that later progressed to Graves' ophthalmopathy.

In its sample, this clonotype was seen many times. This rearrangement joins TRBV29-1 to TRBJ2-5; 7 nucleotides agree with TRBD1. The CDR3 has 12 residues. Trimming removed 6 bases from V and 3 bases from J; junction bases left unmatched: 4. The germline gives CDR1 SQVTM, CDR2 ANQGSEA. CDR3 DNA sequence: TGCAGCGTCTGGGACAGAAAAGAGACCCAGTACTTC. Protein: CSVWDRKETQYF.

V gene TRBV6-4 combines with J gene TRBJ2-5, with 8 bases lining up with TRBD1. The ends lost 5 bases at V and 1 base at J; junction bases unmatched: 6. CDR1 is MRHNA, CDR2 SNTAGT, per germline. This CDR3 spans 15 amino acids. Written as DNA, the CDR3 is TGTGCCAGCAGTCAACGACAGGGGTCCCAAGAGACCCAGTACTTC. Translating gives CASSQRQGSQETQYF.

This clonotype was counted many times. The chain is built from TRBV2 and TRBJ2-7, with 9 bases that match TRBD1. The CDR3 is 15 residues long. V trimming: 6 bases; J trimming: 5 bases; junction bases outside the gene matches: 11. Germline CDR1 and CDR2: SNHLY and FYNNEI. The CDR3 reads CASRLGTGPLDEQYF. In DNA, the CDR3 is TGTGCCAGCAGACTCGGGACAGGGCCTCTGGACGAGCAGTACTTC.

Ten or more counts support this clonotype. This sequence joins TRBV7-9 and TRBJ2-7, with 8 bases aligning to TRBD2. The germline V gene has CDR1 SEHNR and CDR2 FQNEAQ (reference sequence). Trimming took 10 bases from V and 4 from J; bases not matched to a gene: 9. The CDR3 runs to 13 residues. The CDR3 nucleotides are TGTGCCACCATACTCCTAGCGGGTTACGAGCAGTACTTC. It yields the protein CATILLAGYEQYF.

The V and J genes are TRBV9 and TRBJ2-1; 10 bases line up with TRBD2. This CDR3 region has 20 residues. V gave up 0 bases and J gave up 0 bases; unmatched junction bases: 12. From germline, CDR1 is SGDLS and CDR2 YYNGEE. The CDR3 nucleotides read TGTGCCAGCAGCGTAGAGTTCTTAGCGGGAGGTGCCAGCTCCTACAATGAGCAGTTCTTC. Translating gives CASSVEFLAGGASSYNEQFF.

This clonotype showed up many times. The CDR3 bases are TGTGCCAGCAGTTGGGCGCGAGACAGCGGTGCCGAGACCCAGTACTTC. Encoded protein: CASSWARDSGAETQYF. The chain joins TRBV27 to TRBJ2-5, with D tentatively TRBD1 or TRBD2 (5 bases each). The germline V and J ends were trimmed by 4 bases and 5 bases, with 20 bases remaining between them. The germline gives CDR1 MNHEY, CDR2 SMNVEV (reference sequence). This CDR3 contains 16 residues.

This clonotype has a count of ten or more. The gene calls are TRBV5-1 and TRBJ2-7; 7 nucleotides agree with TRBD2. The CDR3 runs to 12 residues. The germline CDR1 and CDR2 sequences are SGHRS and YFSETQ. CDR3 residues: CGTPGGMDEQYF. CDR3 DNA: TGCGGCACGCCCGGGGGGATGGACGAGCAGTACTTC.

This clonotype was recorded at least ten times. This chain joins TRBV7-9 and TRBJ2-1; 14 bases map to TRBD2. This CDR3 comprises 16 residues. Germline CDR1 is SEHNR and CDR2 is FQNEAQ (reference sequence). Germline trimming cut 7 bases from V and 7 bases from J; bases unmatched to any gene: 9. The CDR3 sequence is CASTPTSGRGRNEQFF. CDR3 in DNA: TGTGCCAGCACCCCGACTAGCGGGAGGGGTAGGAATGAGCAGTTCTTC.

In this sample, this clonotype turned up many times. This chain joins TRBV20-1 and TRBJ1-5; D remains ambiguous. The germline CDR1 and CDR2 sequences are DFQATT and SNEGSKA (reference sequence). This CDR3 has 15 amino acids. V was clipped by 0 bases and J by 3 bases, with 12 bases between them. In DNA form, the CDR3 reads TGCAGTGCTAGAGATGAGGGCGCGATCAATCAGCCCCAGCATTTT. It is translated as CSARDEGAINQPQHF.

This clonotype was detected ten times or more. CDR3 sequence reads: CAISKSGTGALAAYEQYF. DNA for the CDR3: TGTGCCATCAGCAAGTCCGGGACAGGGGCCTTAGCCGCCTACGAGCAGTACTTC. J is TRBJ2-7 and V is TRBV10-3, with 10 bases lining up with TRBD1. The germline gives CDR1 ENHRY, CDR2 SYGVKD. Germline trimming cut 6 bases from V and 2 bases from J; bases unmatched to any gene: 16. The CDR3 covers 18 residues.

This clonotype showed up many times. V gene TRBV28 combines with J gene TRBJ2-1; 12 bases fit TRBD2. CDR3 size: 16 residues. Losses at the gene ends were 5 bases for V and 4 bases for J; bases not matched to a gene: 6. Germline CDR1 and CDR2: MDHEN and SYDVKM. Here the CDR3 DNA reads TGTGCCAGCAGTCCCACTAGCGGGAGGATATACAATGAGCAGTTCTTC. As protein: CASSPTSGRIYNEQFF. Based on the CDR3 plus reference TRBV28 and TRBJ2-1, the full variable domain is DVKVTQSSRYLVKRTGEKVFLECVQDMDHENMFWYRQDPGLGLRLIYFSYDVKMKEKGDIPEGYSVSREKKERFSLILESASTNQTSMYLCASSPTSGRIYNEQFFGPGTRLTVL.

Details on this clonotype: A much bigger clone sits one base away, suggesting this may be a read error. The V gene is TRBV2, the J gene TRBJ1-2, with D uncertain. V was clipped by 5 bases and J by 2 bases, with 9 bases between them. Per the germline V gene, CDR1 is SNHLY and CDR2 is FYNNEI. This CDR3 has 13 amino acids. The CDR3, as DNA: TGTGCCAGCAGTAGAGAGTTAAACTATGGCTACACCTTC. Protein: CASSRELNYGYTF.

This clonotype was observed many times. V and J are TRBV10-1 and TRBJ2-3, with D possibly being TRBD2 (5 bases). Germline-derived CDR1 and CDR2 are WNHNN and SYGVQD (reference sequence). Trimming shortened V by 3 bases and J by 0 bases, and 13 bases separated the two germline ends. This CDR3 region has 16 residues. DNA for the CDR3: TGCGCCAGCAGTGAATGGAGGTTAGAAAGCACAGATACGCAGTATTTT. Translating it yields CASSEWRLESTDTQYF.

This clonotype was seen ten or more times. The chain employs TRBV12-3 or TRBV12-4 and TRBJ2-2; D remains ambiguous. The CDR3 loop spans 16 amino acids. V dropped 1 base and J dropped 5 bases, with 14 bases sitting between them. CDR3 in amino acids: CASSLDRVEKTGELFF. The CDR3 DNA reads TGTGCCAGCAGTTTAGATCGGGTGGAGAAGACCGGGGAGCTGTTTTTT.

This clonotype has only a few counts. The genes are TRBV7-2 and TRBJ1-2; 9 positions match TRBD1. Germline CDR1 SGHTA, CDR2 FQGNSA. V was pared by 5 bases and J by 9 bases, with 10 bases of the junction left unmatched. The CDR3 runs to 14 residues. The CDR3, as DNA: TGTGCCAGCAGCCCCGGGGACAGGGTCGAGAGCTACACCTTC. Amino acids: CASSPGDRVESYTF.

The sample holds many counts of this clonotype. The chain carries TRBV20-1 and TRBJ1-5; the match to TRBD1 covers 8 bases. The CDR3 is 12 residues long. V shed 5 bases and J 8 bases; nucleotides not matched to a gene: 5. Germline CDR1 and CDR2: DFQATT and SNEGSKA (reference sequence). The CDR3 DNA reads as TGCAGTGCTTGGACAGGGTTGGAGCCCCAGCATTTT. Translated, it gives CSAWTGLEPQHF.

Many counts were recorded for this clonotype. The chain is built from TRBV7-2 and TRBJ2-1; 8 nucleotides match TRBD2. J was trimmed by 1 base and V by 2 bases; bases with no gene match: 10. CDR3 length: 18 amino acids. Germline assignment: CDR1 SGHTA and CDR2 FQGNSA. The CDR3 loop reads CASSLSPGGGGSYNEQFF. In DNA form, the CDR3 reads TGTGCCAGCAGCTTAAGCCCCGGGGGGGGTGGGTCCTACAATGAGCAGTTCTTC.

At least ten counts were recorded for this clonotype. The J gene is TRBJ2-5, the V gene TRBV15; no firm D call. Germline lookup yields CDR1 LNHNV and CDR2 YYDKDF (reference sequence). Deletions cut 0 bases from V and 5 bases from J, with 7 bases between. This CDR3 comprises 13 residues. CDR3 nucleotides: TGTGCCACCAGCAGAGACCTCGGGGAGACCCAGTACTTC. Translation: CATSRDLGETQYF. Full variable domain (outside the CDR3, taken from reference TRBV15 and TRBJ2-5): DAMVIQNPRYQVTQFGKPVTLSCSQTLNHNVMYWYQQKSSQAPKLLFHYYDKDFNNEADTPDNFQSRRPNTSFCFLDIRSPGLGDTAMYLCATSRDLGETQYFGPGTRLLVL.